This T cell receptor beta chain was identified during a study of response to subunit inactivated influenza vaccine. The germline V gene has CDR1 SGHDN and CDR2 FVKESK. This CDR3 is 16 amino acids long. V lost 1 base and J lost 3, with 16 bases in between. TCRdb called the RT-PCR reads again in MiXCR, with one record for every CDR3 protein. Among 150,000 to 200,000 distinct CDR3 sequences listed, more than 10% were seen once. This sample also appeared in a second study, on T cells expressing NK-cell markers. That study reports: With UMIs, 5'RACE template switching was used to make TCR beta cDNA. Dominant NKG2C+ clonotypes accounted for roughly 1.0-8% of CD8+ T cells in over 5 donors.

The rearrangement links TRBV14 to TRBJ2-7; possible D gene TRBD1, 5 bases. The sequenced sample was CD8+ T cells sorted from PBMCs, obtained 11 to 12 days after vaccination. The sequence was collected from a man aged 45 to 65 who received an inactivated influenza vaccine. The CDR3 DNA is TGTGCCAGCAGCCAAGTTGCTCCCGACAGACTCTACGAGCAGTACTTC. It codes for CASSQVAPDRLYEQYF.